This T cell receptor beta chain was identified during a study of early T cells in non-severe SARS-CoV-2 infection. The sample holds many counts of this clonotype. From the 5' RACE reads, TCRdb called clonotypes with MiXCR, one entry per CDR3 protein. The sample carries 40,000 or so distinct CDR3 sequences, about 5.5% recorded once. Germline loops: CDR1 MDHEN, CDR2 SYDVKM. Trimming shortened V by 10 bases and J by 7 bases, and 29 bases separated the two germline ends. This CDR3 has 17 amino acids. J is TRBJ2-1 and V is TRBV28, with D unresolved. The TCR originated in an adult who was a healthcare worker with PCR-confirmed SARS-CoV-2 infection or an uninfected control (not recorded which). Sample: whole blood, taken at baseline. CDR3 DNA: TGTGCCACCACACCCGCGCCTAGGGTGACCCGGTTGAATGAGCAGTTCTTC. This translates into CATTPAPRVTRLNEQFF.